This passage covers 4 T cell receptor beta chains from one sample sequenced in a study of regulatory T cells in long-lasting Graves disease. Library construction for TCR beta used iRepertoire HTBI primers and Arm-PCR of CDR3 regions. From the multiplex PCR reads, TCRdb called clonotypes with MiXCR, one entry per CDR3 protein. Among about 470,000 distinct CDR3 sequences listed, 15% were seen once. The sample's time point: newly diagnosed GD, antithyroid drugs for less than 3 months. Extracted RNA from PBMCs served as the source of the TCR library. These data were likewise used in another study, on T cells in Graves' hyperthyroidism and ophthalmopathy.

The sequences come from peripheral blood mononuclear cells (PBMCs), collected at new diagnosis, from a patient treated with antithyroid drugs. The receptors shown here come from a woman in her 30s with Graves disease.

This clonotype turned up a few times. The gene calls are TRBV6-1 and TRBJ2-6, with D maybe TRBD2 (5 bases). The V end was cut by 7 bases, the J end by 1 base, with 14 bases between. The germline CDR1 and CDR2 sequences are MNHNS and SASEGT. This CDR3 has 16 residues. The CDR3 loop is CASNDAGRSGANVLTF. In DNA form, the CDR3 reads TGTGCCAGCAACGACGCGGGTAGGTCTGGGGCCAACGTCCTGACTTTC.

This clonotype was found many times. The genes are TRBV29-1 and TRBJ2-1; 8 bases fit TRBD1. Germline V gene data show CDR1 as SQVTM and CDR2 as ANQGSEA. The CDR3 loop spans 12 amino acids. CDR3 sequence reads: CIGQGSYNEQFF. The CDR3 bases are TGCATCGGACAGGGCTCCTACAATGAGCAGTTCTTC.

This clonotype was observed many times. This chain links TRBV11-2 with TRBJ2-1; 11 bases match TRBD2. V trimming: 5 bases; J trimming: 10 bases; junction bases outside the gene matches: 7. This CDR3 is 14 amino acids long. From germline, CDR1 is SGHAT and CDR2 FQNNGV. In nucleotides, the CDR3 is TGTGCCAGCAGCCAAGGACTAGCGGGTAGCGAGCAGTTCTTC. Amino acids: CASSQGLAGSEQFF.

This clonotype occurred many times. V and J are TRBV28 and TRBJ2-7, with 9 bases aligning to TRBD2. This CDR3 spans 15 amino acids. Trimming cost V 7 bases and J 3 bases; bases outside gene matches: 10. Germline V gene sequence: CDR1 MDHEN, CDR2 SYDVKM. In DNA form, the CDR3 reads TGTGCCAGCACCGAGGGGGGGACTAGCAACTACGAGCAGTACTTC. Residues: CASTEGGTSNYEQYF. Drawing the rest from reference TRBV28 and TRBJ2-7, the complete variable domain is DVKVTQSSRYLVKRTGEKVFLECVQDMDHENMFWYRQDPGLGLRLIYFSYDVKMKEKGDIPEGYSVSREKKERFSLILESASTNQTSMYLCASTEGGTSNYEQYFGPGTRLTVT.